These 11 T cell receptor beta chains originate from one sample sequenced in a study of blood T cell repertoires in COVID-19. Method: immunoSEQ multiplex PCR; TCRdb's copy keeps in-frame clones and lacks some. This sample has about 480,000 clones, with roughly 88% found just once. Sequencing used peripheral blood. The receptors derive from a woman aged 50 to 65 with COVID-19, enrolled during active disease.

The J gene is TRBJ2-7, the V gene TRBV6-5, with D perhaps matching TRBD2 (6 bases). Trimming took 5 bases from V and 3 from J, leaving 11 bases between them. CDR3 length equals 13 residues. Per the germline V gene, CDR1 is MNHEY and CDR2 is SVGAGI. CDR3 sequence reads: CASSRTTIYEQYF. The CDR3 nucleotides are TGTGCCAGCAGTCGGACTACAATCTACGAGCAGTACTTC.

The chain recombines TRBV7-2 with TRBJ1-2, with D perhaps TRBD1 (6 bases). CDR1 SGHTA and CDR2 FQGNSA come from the germline V gene. The CDR3 runs to 13 residues. With 4 bases removed from V and 4 bases from J, the gap between germline ends came to 10 bases. CDR3 amino acids: CASSSGHPYGYTF. Written as DNA, the CDR3 is TGTGCCAGCAGCTCGGGACACCCCTATGGCTACACCTTC.

The chain links TRBV11-2 to TRBJ2-2; no firm D call. Germline V gene lookup returns CDR1 SGHAT and CDR2 FQNNGV. Trimming left V 3 bases short and J 7 bases short, with 15 bases between. CDR3 length: 15 amino acids. In DNA form, the CDR3 reads TGTGCCAGCAGCTTCCTTGTCGGGTCGGACGGGGAGCTGTTTTTT. Translated: CASSFLVGSDGELFF.

The rearrangement joins TRBV6-5 to TRBJ1-2; D is unresolved. Germline V gene sequence: CDR1 MNHEY, CDR2 SVGAGI. The CDR3 is 11 amino acids. V lost 8 bases and J lost 5, with 9 bases in between. The CDR3 nucleotides read TGTGCCAGCCATGACTTTTATGGCTACACCTTC. Translating it yields CASHDFYGYTF.

The chain recombines TRBV18 with TRBJ1-4; 7 bases are shared with TRBD1. This CDR3 has 16 amino acids. J gave up 7 bases and V 1 base, and 9 bases lay outside the gene matches. CDR1 and CDR2 (germline): KGHSH, LQKENI. CDR3 sequence reads: CASSPRTGPRPEKLFF. CDR3 sequence (DNA): TGTGCCAGCTCACCACGGACAGGTCCCAGACCTGAAAAACTGTTTTTT.

The genes are TRBV5-1 and TRBJ1-2; D gene uncertain. This CDR3 has 13 amino acids. The germline V gene has CDR1 SGHRS and CDR2 YFSETQ. Trimming removed 4 bases at V and 6 bases at J, with 13 bases between. The CDR3 here is CASSPGLNHGYTF. For the CDR3, the DNA is TGCGCCAGCAGCCCCGGACTCAACCATGGCTACACCTTC.

V gene TRBV30 combines with J gene TRBJ1-1; 9 nucleotides align to TRBD1. The junction had 9 bases not matched to a gene; V was cut back by 2 bases and J by 5 bases. This CDR3 region has 15 residues. CDR1 GTSNPN and CDR2 SVGIG come from the germline V gene (reference sequence). The CDR3 nucleotides are TGTGCCTGGAGTCCCCGGGACAGGGCGATGACTGAAGCTTTCTTT. It specifies CAWSPRDRAMTEAFF.

The chain has TRBV4-2 and TRBJ1-2, with D tentatively TRBD1 (5 bases). V was pared by 0 bases and J by 5 bases, with 13 bases between. CDR3 length: 15 residues. Looked up from germline, CDR1 is LGHNA and CDR2 is YNFKEQ. The CDR3, as DNA: TGTGCCAGCAGCCAAGACTTGACAGTCCAATATGGCTACACCTTC. It specifies CASSQDLTVQYGYTF.

V is TRBV6-5 and J is TRBJ2-1, with 8 bases fitting TRBD2. The CDR3 covers 13 residues. Germline lookup yields CDR1 MNHEY and CDR2 SVGAGI. The V gene end was trimmed by 6 bases and the J gene end by 8 bases; junction bases not matched to a gene: 6. In nucleotides, the CDR3 is TGTGCCAGCAGCTCCGGGACTAGGGATGAGCAGTTCTTC. It codes for CASSSGTRDEQFF.

V usage is TRBV5-5 and J usage is TRBJ1-5; TRBD1 agrees at 8 bases. The CDR3 length is 14 residues. Germline-derived CDR1 and CDR2 are SGHKS and YYEKEE (reference sequence). After removal of 0 bases from V and 7 bases from J, the junction contained 3 bases not matched to a gene. CDR3 sequence: CASSLGTGNQPQHF. CDR3 in DNA: TGTGCCAGCAGCTTGGGGACAGGGAACCAGCCCCAGCATTTT.

The chain carries TRBV6-5 and TRBJ1-1; 8 positions match TRBD1. This CDR3 region has 14 residues. Germline V gives CDR1 MNHEY, CDR2 SVGAGI. Losses at the gene ends were 6 bases for V and 3 bases for J; bases not matched to a gene: 6. CDR3 sequence reads: CASRLDRAHTEAFF. CDR3 in DNA: TGTGCCAGCAGACTGGACAGGGCGCACACTGAAGCTTTCTTT.